The clone carrying this TCR beta chain was seen more than once but under ten times. Its antigen is not known. This entry belongs to a study of long-term antiretroviral therapy in people with HIV. HIV-positive participants all received treatment in the United States. The libraries were made with immunoSEQ v3.0 at survey level. Sequencing was performed with immunoSEQ multiplex PCR; in TCRdb, only in-frame clones are kept and a portion is missing. The table records about 25,000 clones, around 85% of them present only once. Points from the study as a whole: ART adherence, viral resistance and therapy changes went undocumented. After ART, diversity increased yet remained lower than transplant donor controls.

CDR3 size: 15 residues. The material was unsorted PBMCs, obtained 1.2 years after starting antiretroviral therapy. This chain uses TRBV21-1 with TRBJ2-7. TRBV21-1 is termed a pseudogene. The receptor comes from a man between 45 and 60 years old with HIV. Written as DNA, the CDR3 is TGTGCCAGCAGCGCACAAACCGGACGGGCCTACGAGCAGTACTTC. Translating it yields CASSAQTGRAYEQYF.